What follows are 22 T cell receptor beta chains derived from one specimen sequenced in a study of blood T cell repertoires in COVID-19. TCRdb keeps only in-frame clones here, not all; method: immunoSEQ multiplex PCR. Of 35,000 to 50,000 clones in the sample, 80% to 90% are singletons; the top ten hold 5.5% to 6.5%. Sequenced material: peripheral blood. The source is a woman older than 75 with acute or convalescent COVID-19.

The V gene is TRBV12-2, the J gene TRBJ2-1; no DNA check was done on the table's D call, TRBD2. TRBV12-2 corresponds to a pseudogene. The CDR3 is made up of 14 amino acids. This chain's CDR3 is CASRTLGLANEQFF. CDR3 DNA: TGTGCAAGTCGCACGCTAGGACTAGCCAATGAGCAGTTCTTC.

The chain uses TRBV7-9 and TRBJ2-3, with 8 nucleotides matching TRBD2. The CDR3 is 17 residues long. The trim removed 5 bases at V and 0 bases at J, leaving 10 bases unmatched. Germline values: CDR1 SEHNR, CDR2 FQNEAQ (reference sequence). CDR3: CASSTSGRGLSTDTQYF. The DNA of the CDR3 is TGTGCCAGCAGCACTAGCGGTAGGGGCCTTAGCACAGATACGCAGTATTTT.

The genes are TRBV6-5 and TRBJ1-2; 7 bases match TRBD1. V lost 5 bases and J lost 3; bases outside the gene matches: 9. Germline V gene data show CDR1 as MNHEY and CDR2 as SVGAGI. The CDR3 spans 15 residues. For the CDR3, the DNA is TGTGCCAGCAGTCCTGATACAGGGGCCGACTATGGCTACACCTTC. Amino acids: CASSPDTGADYGYTF.

This clone was detected only once. This chain connects TRBV5-5 to TRBJ1-2, with a weak D call TRBD1 (6 bases). Germline loops: CDR1 SGHKS, CDR2 YYEKEE (reference sequence). This CDR3 is built from 16 residues. The V end was cut by 1 base, the J end by 7 bases, with 20 bases between. In nucleotides, the CDR3 is TGTGCCAGCAGCTTGTACGTGGGGGCGCCCCTAGGTGGCTACACCTTC. Protein product: CASSLYVGAPLGGYTF.

This clone was observed a few times. The CDR3 protein is CASSQVVLAGMINNEQFF. CDR3 sequence (DNA): TGTGCCAGCAGCCAAGTGGTCCTAGCGGGGATGATCAACAATGAGCAGTTCTTC. The rearrangement joins TRBV14 to TRBJ2-1; 9 bases match TRBD2. Germline lookup yields CDR1 SGHDN and CDR2 FVKESK. J was trimmed by 5 bases and V by 1 base; bases with no gene match: 12. The length of the CDR3 is 18 residues.

This clone was picked up a small number of times. This sequence joins TRBV27 and TRBJ1-2; 8 nucleotides agree with TRBD1. V lost 6 bases, J lost 2 bases, and 5 bases stayed unmatched. Germline loops: CDR1 MNHEY, CDR2 SMNVEV (reference sequence). This CDR3 comprises 14 residues. The CDR3 loop reads CASRTGGGNYGYTF. CDR3 bases: TGTGCCAGCAGAACAGGGGGAGGGAACTATGGCTACACCTTC.

The chain employs TRBV6-6 and TRBJ1-2; 10 positions agree with TRBD1. Germline V lookup: CDR1 MNHNY, CDR2 SVGAGI (reference sequence). Losses at the gene ends were 6 bases for V and 5 bases for J; bases not matched to a gene: 6. The CDR3 runs 14 residues. The CDR3 loop is CASRRADRGYGYTF. DNA of the CDR3: TGTGCCAGCAGGCGAGCGGACAGGGGGTATGGCTACACCTTC.

This chain joins TRBV7-9 and TRBJ1-2; 9 positions agree with TRBD1. Trimming at V came to 2 bases and at J to 6 bases, leaving 10 bases not matched to a gene. CDR3 size: 16 residues. The germline gives CDR1 SEHNR, CDR2 FQNEAQ (reference sequence). CDR3 DNA: TGTGCCAGCAGCTTAAGGGGCGACAGGGGGAGGAATGGCTACACCTTC. Protein product: CASSLRGDRGRNGYTF. Filled out from reference TRBV7-9 and TRBJ1-2, the complete variable domain reads DTGVSQNPRHKITKRGQNVTFRCDPISEHNRLYWYRQTLGQGPEFLTYFQNEAQLEKSRLLSDRFSAERPKGSFSTLEIQRTEQGDSAMYLCASSLRGDRGRNGYTFGSGTRLTVV.

The CDR3 DNA reads as TGCGCCAGCAGTCGAGAGTATAATTCACCCCTCCACTTT. It is translated as CASSREYNSPLHF. The rearrangement links TRBV5-1 to TRBJ1-6; no firm D call. The V and J ends lost 5 bases and 4 bases respectively, with 7 bases between them. Per germline, CDR1 SGHRS and CDR2 YFSETQ. The CDR3 loop spans 13 amino acids.

This clone appeared once. The V and J genes are TRBV6-5 and TRBJ1-5; D is possibly TRBD1 (5 bases). Looked up from germline, CDR1 is MNHEY and CDR2 is SVGAGI. V shed 4 bases and J shed 6 bases, with 13 bases lying between them. The CDR3 runs 14 residues. For the CDR3, the DNA is TGTGCCAGCAGTTTATGGAGGGGTCGTCAGCCCCAGCATTTT. It yields the protein CASSLWRGRQPQHF.

V usage is TRBV15 and J usage is TRBJ2-2; no firm D call. From germline, CDR1 is LNHNV and CDR2 YYDKDF (reference sequence). The CDR3 consists of 16 residues. V shed 0 bases and J shed 0 bases, with 8 bases lying between them. CDR3 coding DNA: TGTGCCACCAGCAGAGATGCGGCCGCGAACACCGGGGAGCTGTTTTTT. Its translation is CATSRDAAANTGELFF.

The chain carries TRBV11-2 and TRBJ2-1; TRBD1 matches 9 bases. The CDR3 is 14 residues long. After removal of 1 base from V and 8 bases from J, the junction contained 3 bases not matched to a gene. CDR1 and CDR2 (germline): SGHAT, FQNNGV. In nucleotides, the CDR3 is TGTGCCAGCAGCTTAGCGGGACAGGGCGATGAGCAGTTCTTC. Encoded protein: CASSLAGQGDEQFF.

Within the sample, this clone is medium-sized. The sample has other DNA sequences that encode this CDR3 too. The CDR3 sequence: CASSQGRENSPLHF. The CDR3 DNA reads TGTGCCAGCAGCCAAGGGAGGGAAAATTCACCCCTCCACTTT. The chain carries TRBV14 and TRBJ1-6; D uncertain. Trimming took off 1 base at V and 7 bases at J, with 8 bases between the two ends. The germline gives CDR1 SGHDN, CDR2 FVKESK. This CDR3 contains 14 residues.

The CDR3 sequence: CASRAPDRAETQYF. The CDR3 nucleotides are TGTGCCAGCAGGGCCCCGGACAGGGCAGAGACCCAGTACTTC. The chain links TRBV2 to TRBJ2-5, with 8 positions matching TRBD1. CDR3 length: 14 residues. The V and J ends lost 6 bases and 4 bases, in that order; junction bases with no gene match: 7. Germline CDR1 is SNHLY and CDR2 is FYNNEI.

V is TRBV6-6 and J is TRBJ2-5, with 7 bases fitting TRBD1. V trimming: 6 bases; J trimming: 4 bases; junction bases outside the gene matches: 5. The germline V gene encodes CDR1 MNHNY and CDR2 SVGAGI (reference sequence). The CDR3 spans 13 residues. Here the CDR3 reads CASRTGQLETQYF. In nucleotides, the CDR3 is TGTGCCAGCAGAACGGGACAGTTAGAGACCCAGTACTTC.

The V gene is TRBV3-1 (or the pseudogene TRBV3-2), the J gene TRBJ2-3; 7 bases agree with TRBD2. CDR1 is LGHDT and CDR2 is YNNKEL in the germline V gene (reference sequence). This CDR3 contains 17 residues. V lost 4 bases to trimming and J lost 3 bases; unmatched junction nucleotides: 13. CDR3 nucleotides: TGTGCCAGCAGCCTAACCACTCGACTAGCTACAACAGATACGCAGTATTTT. Residues: CASSLTTRLATTDTQYF.

V usage is TRBV18 and J usage is TRBJ1-2, with 7 bases identical to TRBD1. This CDR3 is 17 amino acids long. V lost 3 bases, J lost 0 bases, and 10 bases stayed unmatched. Germline V gene sequence: CDR1 KGHSH, CDR2 LQKENI. CDR3 DNA: TGTGCCAGCTCACCTCTCGCACAGGGGCTTTCTAACTATGGCTACACCTTC. Its translation: CASSPLAQGLSNYGYTF.

This chain uses TRBV30 with TRBJ1-5, with TRBD1 identical over 7 bases. CDR3 length equals 18 residues. V lost 2 bases to trimming and J lost 0 bases; unmatched junction nucleotides: 13. Germline V CDR1 and CDR2: GTSNPN, SVGIG (reference sequence). CDR3 in DNA: TGTGCCTGGAGTCCAAGCAGGACAGGCGTATCTAGCAATCAGCCCCAGCATTTT. Translated: CAWSPSRTGVSSNQPQHF.

The genes are TRBV2 and TRBJ2-3; tentative D call: TRBD2 (6 bases). Trimming took off 8 bases at V and 1 base at J, with 13 bases between the two ends. The CDR3 loop spans 14 amino acids. CDR1 SNHLY and CDR2 FYNNEI come from the germline V gene. Here the CDR3 DNA reads TGTGCCAGCGTATTTAGCGGAGGCACAGATACGCAGTATTTT. Translation: CASVFSGGTDTQYF.

The V gene is TRBV5-6, the J gene TRBJ1-5; D is possibly TRBD1 (6 bases). The CDR3 consists of 14 residues. Trimming cost V 0 bases and J 11 bases, with 15 bases left between them. The germline V gene has CDR1 SGHDT and CDR2 YYEEEE. The CDR3 bases are TGTGCCAGCAGCTTGGCGGCAGGGGATCCGGCCCAGCATTTT. This gives the protein CASSLAAGDPAQHF.

This clone was observed a single time. The V call is TRBV20-1, the J call TRBJ1-2; D is undetermined. In germline, CDR1 is DFQATT, CDR2 SNEGSKA (reference sequence). The CDR3 contains 10 residues. Trimming left V 5 bases short and J 8 bases short, with 9 bases between. This CDR3 is CSAGSSGYTF. The CDR3 nucleotides are TGCAGTGCTGGGAGCTCGGGCTACACCTTC.

The chain couples TRBV5-1 to TRBJ2-1, with TRBD1 matching 9 bases. V lost 4 bases, J lost 3 bases, and 8 bases stayed unmatched. Germline-derived CDR1 and CDR2 are SGHRS and YFSETQ. The CDR3 is 16 amino acids. The DNA of the CDR3 is TGCGCCAGCAGCACAGACACAGGGGGCTACTACAATGAGCAGTTCTTC. This encodes CASSTDTGGYYNEQFF.